Listed below are T cell receptor beta chains from one sample, sequenced in a study of blood T cell repertoires in COVID-19. Only in-frame clones appear in the TCRdb table, and some are missing; sequencing was by immunoSEQ multiplex PCR. Among about 300,000 clones listed, 88% were seen once. Sequenced material: peripheral blood. Source of these receptors: a woman aged 25-40 years who had recovered from COVID-19. CDR3s include the opening cysteine and the closing phenylalanine or tryptophan. The order of the fields is D gene, J gene, clone size, V gene, CDR3 protein, CDR3 DNA. D genes are given only for firm matches. Clone size is given for some rows only: seen once, a few or many times, or a class if the clone is expanded.

NA,TRBJ1-1,NA,TRBV27,CASSATGTEAFF,TGTGCCAGCAGTGCGACAGGCACTGAAGCTTTCTTT
TRBD1,TRBJ2-5,NA,TRBV11-2,CASRDFRTGGQETQYF,TGTGCCAGCAGGGATTTTAGGACAGGGGGCCAAGAGACCCAGTACTTC
TRBD1,TRBJ1-6,NA,TRBV5-1,CASSPGTGGSPLHF,TGCGCCAGCAGCCCGGGGACAGGGGGATCACCCCTCCACTTT
NA,TRBJ2-7,NA,TRBV5-6,CASSLGAGSSYEQYF,TGTGCCAGCAGCTTGGGGGCGGGGTCCTCCTACGAGCAGTACTTC
NA,TRBJ2-3,NA,TRBV12-3/TRBV12-4,CASSLPVGDTQYF,TGTGCCAGCAGTTTGCCGGTCGGGGATACGCAGTATTTT
NA,TRBJ1-1,NA,TRBV2,CASTFTSVNTEAFF,TGTGCCAGCACTTTTACGTCGGTGAACACTGAAGCTTTCTTT
NA,TRBJ1-2,NA,TRBV19,CASSMRTFFNYGYTF,TGTGCCAGTAGTATGAGGACATTCTTTAACTATGGCTACACCTTC
TRBD1,TRBJ1-2,NA,TRBV3-1/TRBV3-2,CASSQEPGQADTF,TGTGCCAGCAGCCAAGAACCGGGACAGGCAGACACCTTC
NA,TRBJ1-3,few,TRBV15,CATGRGEASGNTIYF,TGTGCCACCGGGAGGGGAGAAGCCTCTGGAAACACCATATATTTT
TRBD1,TRBJ2-7,NA,TRBV15,CATRDRINEQYF,TGTGCCACCCGGGACAGGATCAACGAGCAGTACTTC
TRBD1,TRBJ1-1,NA,TRBV2,CARSGTGDEAFF,TGTGCCAGATCAGGGACAGGGGATGAAGCTTTCTTT
NA,TRBJ1-5,NA,TRBV5-5,CASSPGHTGDQPQHF,TGTGCCAGCAGCCCGGGACATACCGGCGATCAGCCCCAGCATTTT
NA,TRBJ2-5,NA,TRBV3-1/TRBV3-2,CASSQATQETQYF,TGTGCCAGCAGCCAAGCTACTCAAGAGACCCAGTACTTC
TRBD2,TRBJ2-3,NA,TRBV6-4,CASKRGEDTDTQYF,TGTGCCAGCAAGCGGGGAGAAGACACAGATACGCAGTATTTT
NA,TRBJ1-5,once,TRBV19,CASSILEVGQPQHF,TGTGCCAGTAGTATTTTGGAGGTCGGGCAGCCCCAGCATTTT
NA,TRBJ1-5,NA,TRBV28,CASSAAGQPQHF,TGTGCCAGCAGTGCCGCGGGTCAGCCCCAGCATTTT
TRBD2,TRBJ2-7,NA,TRBV10-3,CAISELETSGSYEQYF,TGTGCCATCAGTGAGTTGGAGACTAGCGGCTCCTACGAGCAGTACTTC
NA,TRBJ1-2,NA,TRBV27,CASGTRRLANYGYTF,TGTGCCAGCGGTACGAGGCGCTTAGCTAACTATGGCTACACCTTC
TRBD1,TRBJ1-1,NA,TRBV5-1,CASSPEPDRVLYEAFF,TGCGCCAGCAGCCCGGAACCGGACAGGGTGTTGTATGAAGCTTTCTTT
TRBD2,TRBJ2-5,NA,TRBV7-2,CASSFQRGGGETQYF,TGTGCCAGCAGCTTTCAGCGGGGGGGAGGAGAGACCCAGTACTTC
TRBD1,TRBJ2-1,once,TRBV7-9,CASSSGQGSVHEQFF,TGTGCCAGCAGCTCGGGACAGGGTTCCGTCCATGAGCAGTTCTTC
NA,TRBJ2-5,NA,TRBV5-1,CASSPNGRRGETQYF,TGCGCCAGCAGCCCGAATGGGAGACGCGGAGAGACCCAGTACTTC
NA,TRBJ1-2,NA,TRBV7-8,CASSLGGLGYGYTF,TGTGCCAGCAGCCTTGGAGGGTTAGGGTATGGCTACACCTTC
TRBD1,TRBJ2-7,NA,TRBV6-6,CASSLLGQGGNEQYF,TGTGCCAGCAGTTTATTGGGACAGGGTGGGAACGAGCAGTACTTC
TRBD2,TRBJ2-5,NA,TRBV5-4,CASSPPSGGTETQYF,TGTGCCAGCAGCCCTCCGTCGGGGGGGACGGAGACCCAGTACTTC
TRBD2,TRBJ2-3,NA,TRBV7-2,CASSLMRGGATDTQYF,TGTGCCAGCAGCTTAATGCGCGGGGGGGCAACAGATACGCAGTATTTT
TRBD2,TRBJ2-5,NA,TRBV5-4,CASRADLAGGHETQYF,TGTGCCAGCAGAGCGGATCTAGCGGGGGGGCACGAGACCCAGTACTTC
TRBD1,TRBJ2-7,once,TRBV7-9,CASSLGQGARYEQYF,TGTGCCAGCAGCTTAGGGCAGGGGGCTCGCTACGAGCAGTACTTC
TRBD1,TRBJ1-5,NA,TRBV10-3,CAISGRQGSNQPQHF,TGTGCCATCAGTGGGAGACAGGGTAGCAATCAGCCCCAGCATTTT
NA,TRBJ2-5,NA,TRBV28,CASSWGSVETQYF,TGTGCCAGCAGCTGGGGTAGCGTAGAGACCCAGTACTTC
NA,TRBJ2-7,NA,TRBV5-1,CASSLAKTYEQYF,TGCGCCAGCAGCTTGGCTAAAACCTACGAGCAGTACTTC
NA,TRBJ2-6,NA,TRBV13,CASSLGRRTGANVLTF,TGTGCCAGCAGCTTAGGACGGAGGACCGGGGCCAACGTCCTGACTTTC
TRBD1,TRBJ2-7,NA,TRBV4-1,CASSPDGTGRYEQYF,TGCGCCAGCAGCCCGGATGGGACAGGGCGATACGAGCAGTACTTC
NA,TRBJ2-5,NA,TRBV18,CASSPRREETQYF,TGTGCCAGCTCGCCAAGGAGGGAAGAGACCCAGTACTTC
NA,TRBJ2-7,NA,TRBV19,CASRTDDRFDEQYF,TGTGCCAGTAGGACTGATGACAGGTTCGACGAGCAGTACTTC
NA,TRBJ1-5,NA,TRBV24-1,CATSDADQPQHF,TGTGCCACCAGTGATGCGGATCAGCCCCAGCATTTT
TRBD1,TRBJ1-4,once,TRBV20-1,CSASRGLEKLFF,TGCAGTGCTAGTAGGGGGCTGGAAAAACTGTTTTTT
NA,TRBJ1-4,NA,TRBV5-3,CARSPDIDNEKLFF,TGTGCCAGAAGCCCCGACATCGACAATGAAAAACTGTTTTTT
NA,TRBJ1-2,NA,TRBV5-4,CASSTFYGYTF,TGTGCCAGCAGCACATTCTATGGCTACACCTTC
TRBD1,TRBJ1-4,NA,TRBV3-1/TRBV3-2,CASSQRQGGEKLFF,TGTGCCAGCAGCCAACGACAGGGTGGTGAAAAACTGTTTTTT
TRBD2,TRBJ2-2,NA,TRBV7-3,CASSNRGLAGAPGTGELFF,TGTGCCAGCAGCAACCGGGGACTAGCGGGGGCCCCGGGCACCGGGGAGCTGTTTTTT
TRBD2,TRBJ2-3,NA,TRBV7-9,CASSPLAGATDTQYF,TGTGCCAGCAGCCCCCTAGCGGGGGCCACAGATACGCAGTATTTT
TRBD1,TRBJ2-1,once,TRBV29-1,CSARQGADNEQFF,TGCAGCGCCCGACAGGGGGCTGACAATGAGCAGTTCTTC
NA,TRBJ1-3,NA,TRBV29-1,CSVEKGSGNTIYF,TGCAGCGTTGAAAAGGGGTCCGGAAACACCATATATTTT
NA,TRBJ2-7,NA,TRBV23-1,CASSQSQDTDYYEQYF,TGCGCCAGCAGTCAATCGCAGGACACCGATTACTACGAGCAGTACTTC
NA,TRBJ2-5,NA,TRBV13,CASSLGLGGGETQYF,TGTGCCAGCAGCTTAGGCCTTGGGGGCGGAGAGACCCAGTACTTC
TRBD2,TRBJ2-3,NA,TRBV25-1,CASSEWGGIHTDTQYF,TGTGCCAGCAGTGAATGGGGGGGGATCCACACAGATACGCAGTATTTT
NA,TRBJ2-1,NA,TRBV7-3,CASSATGFEQFF,TGTGCCAGCAGCGCAACGGGTTTTGAGCAGTTCTTC
TRBD1,TRBJ1-5,few,TRBV4-2,CASSQDPPSGTGSNQPQHF,TGTGCCAGCAGCCAAGATCCCCCGTCCGGGACAGGTTCCAATCAGCCCCAGCATTTT
NA,TRBJ2-4,NA,TRBV15,CATSRDRGQGWSIQYF,TGTGCCACCAGCAGAGATCGTGGGCAGGGGTGGAGCATTCAGTACTTC
NA,TRBJ1-2,NA,TRBV19,CASRTTPNYGYTF,TGTGCCAGTAGGACGACACCTAACTATGGCTACACCTTC